The clone carrying this T cell receptor beta chain was detected many times. Its antigen is still unknown. Genomic DNA, the template, was used for profiling of the TCR beta VDJ and CDR3. One entry per CDR3 protein results from TCRdb running MiXCR on the reads. The data contain about 180,000 distinct CDR3 sequences, approximately 49% of them singletons. These data belong to a study of CD8+CD57+ T cells in acquired aplastic anemia. The study's findings and limits: Patients and controls shared 25 to 30 CD8+ CDR3 sequences, which appeared highly expressed in patients and within their immunodominant clones.

Trimming took off 0 bases at V and 4 bases at J, with 6 bases between the two ends. The CDR3 length is 14 residues. Looked up from germline, CDR1 is SGHVS and CDR2 is FNYEAQ. This sequence joins TRBV7-6 and TRBJ1-4; D not resolved. The TCR was taken from a human donor in good health. Sequencing was carried out using sorted CD4+, CD8+, or CD8+CD57+ T cells (not recorded which) from PBMCs. CDR3 sequence: CASSLAGFNEKLFF. Written as DNA, the CDR3 is TGTGCCAGCAGCTTAGCCGGATTTAATGAAAAACTGTTTTTT.